The source of this T cell receptor (beta chain) is a study of cytomegalovirus exposure and HLA in healthy donors. This clone was seen a few times. Its antigen is still unknown. 13 Jbeta primers and 60 Vbeta primers were used for the PCR. This table comes from immunoSEQ multiplex PCR, and its TCRdb copy is limited to in-frame clones, with some not included. In the table there are around 200,000 clones, roughly four fifths of which are singletons. Between the trimmed V and J ends, which lost 0 bases and 4 bases, there was a span of 13 bases. The CDR3 is 15 amino acids. Germline CDR1 is GTSNPN and CDR2 is SVGIG (reference sequence). Study-wide results and limits: According to the study, roughly 160 TCR beta chains were cytomegalovirus-associated.

This TCR came from a woman aged 45-65 years in good health and CMV-seropositive. J is TRBJ2-1 and V is TRBV30; no clear D gene. The sample consisted of PBMCs. The CDR3 here is CAWSVSGLEYNEQFF. The CDR3 DNA sequence: TGTGCCTGGAGTGTATCCGGCCTAGAATACAATGAGCAGTTCTTC.